The 20 T cell receptor beta chains presented below share a single source sample, sequenced in a study of blood T cell repertoires in COVID-19. The method was immunoSEQ multiplex PCR; TCRdb's version includes in-frame clones alone and lacks a portion of them. The sample includes 150,000 to 200,000 clones, 85% to 95% of them seen just once. The sequenced sample was peripheral blood. Receptors originate from a woman in her sixties or seventies with COVID-19, enrolled during active disease.

The chain links TRBV6-2 or TRBV6-3 to TRBJ2-3; TRBD1 is a possible D gene (6 bases). Germline lookup yields CDR1 MNHEY and CDR2 SVGEGT. This CDR3 is built from 15 residues. V was cut by 6 bases and J by 0 bases, with 13 bases left in between. The CDR3 DNA follows: TGTGCCAGCAGCCTAGGACAGACTAGCACAGATACGCAGTATTTT. It codes for CASSLGQTSTDTQYF.

The rearrangement links TRBV19 to TRBJ2-7; 8 bases are a match to TRBD1. This CDR3 contains 18 residues. J was trimmed by 3 bases and V by 3 bases; bases with no gene match: 16. The germline V gene encodes CDR1 LNHDA and CDR2 SQIVND (reference sequence). The CDR3 DNA reads as TGTGCCAGTAGTATCTACCTCCCCTCGACAGGGGTTCGCTACGAGCAGTACTTC. Translation: CASSIYLPSTGVRYEQYF.

The V gene is TRBV5-1, the J gene TRBJ1-4, with D maybe TRBD1 (5 bases). Germline V gene sequence: CDR1 SGHRS, CDR2 YFSETQ. This CDR3 is built from 16 residues. Trimming left V 4 bases short and J 11 bases short, with 24 bases between. The CDR3 reads CASSTGGVQGKEKLFF. CDR3 sequence (DNA): TGCGCCAGCAGCACGGGGGGTGTCCAGGGCAAGGAGAAACTGTTTTTT. Full variable domain (rest looked up from reference TRBV5-1 and TRBJ1-4): KAGVTQTPRYLIKTRGQQVTLSCSPISGHRSVSWYQQTPGQGLQFLFEYFSETQRNKGNFPGRFSGRQFSNSRSEMNVSTLELGDSALYLCASSTGGVQGKEKLFFGSGTQLSVL.

CDR3 nucleotide sequence: TGTGCCAGCAGTAAGGACAGGGGAGGCAATCAGCCCCAGCATTTT. Protein: CASSKDRGGNQPQHF. The chain carries TRBV6-2 or TRBV6-3 and TRBJ1-5; 9 bases are a match to TRBD1. V was pared by 5 bases and J by 2 bases, with 4 bases of the junction left unmatched. CDR3 size: 15 residues. Per the germline V gene, CDR1 is MNHEY and CDR2 is SVGEGT.

This sequence joins TRBV19 and TRBJ2-1; D perhaps matches TRBD1 (5 bases). Germline CDR1 LNHDA, CDR2 SQIVND (reference sequence). The V end was cut by 6 bases, the J end by 3 bases, with 6 bases between. The CDR3 covers 12 residues. The CDR3 region has the DNA TGTGCCAGTAGCCAGGGCTACAATGAGCAGTTCTTC. Translated: CASSQGYNEQFF.

This clone appeared a single time. The chain carries TRBV30 and TRBJ1-1, with TRBD1 matching over 9 bases. CDR1 and CDR2 (germline): GTSNPN, SVGIG (reference sequence). V gave up 4 bases and J gave up 5 bases; unmatched junction bases: 5. CDR3 length: 13 residues. The CDR3 sequence: CAWNRQGETEAFF. CDR3 in DNA: TGTGCCTGGAATCGACAGGGGGAGACTGAAGCTTTCTTT.

J is TRBJ1-4 and V is TRBV10-2, with 10 positions matching TRBD1. With 6 bases clipped from V and 7 bases from J, the junction kept 5 bases outside the gene matches. The CDR3 is 14 residues long. The germline V gene has CDR1 WSHSY and CDR2 SAAADI. The CDR3 DNA is TGCGCCAGCAGGGAGACAGGGGGCGGTGAAAAACTGTTTTTT. Residues: CASRETGGGEKLFF.

This sequence joins TRBV5-1 and TRBJ2-1; 12 positions agree with TRBD2. The CDR3 is made up of 17 amino acids. Trimming at V came to 10 bases and at J to 8 bases, leaving 19 bases not matched to a gene. CDR1 and CDR2 (germline): SGHRS, YFSETQ. CDR3 DNA sequence: TGCGCCGGCACCGGGCTAGCGGGGGGGCACTTCTCCGATGAGCAGTTCTTC. This translates into CAGTGLAGGHFSDEQFF.

J is TRBJ2-7 and V is TRBV29-1; 8 nucleotides agree with TRBD1. V trimming: 7 bases; J trimming: 2 bases; junction bases outside the gene matches: 7. The length of the CDR3 is 13 residues. Germline V lookup: CDR1 SQVTM, CDR2 ANQGSEA. In DNA form, the CDR3 reads TGCAGCGCCCAGCCGGACAGGGCCTACGAGCAGTACTTC. It codes for CSAQPDRAYEQYF.

V gene TRBV5-6 combines with J gene TRBJ1-3; no firm D call. V dropped 1 base and J dropped 3 bases, with 20 bases sitting between them. The CDR3 spans 18 residues. CDR1 is SGHDT and CDR2 is YYEEEE in the germline V gene. CDR3 protein: CASSLLQLTGFDGNTIYF. The CDR3 DNA is TGTGCCAGCAGCTTGTTACAGCTAACGGGGTTTGATGGAAACACCATATATTTT.

This chain links TRBV5-1 with TRBJ1-3, with TRBD1 matching over 9 bases. CDR1 is SGHRS and CDR2 is YFSETQ in the germline V gene. CDR3 length equals 16 residues. V lost 0 bases, J lost 4 bases, and 5 bases stayed unmatched. CDR3 nucleotide sequence: TGCGCCAGCAGCTTGGACGACAGGGGGGCCGGAAACACCATATATTTT. Residues: CASSLDDRGAGNTIYF.

This chain uses TRBV15 with TRBJ2-2, with D possibly matching TRBD1 (6 bases). Trimming stripped 3 bases from V and 5 bases from J, with 10 bases between. CDR3 length equals 14 residues. Germline-derived CDR1 and CDR2 are LNHNV and YYDKDF (reference sequence). CDR3 protein: CATSRDRPTGELFF. CDR3 in DNA: TGTGCCACCAGCAGGGACAGACCAACCGGGGAGCTGTTTTTT.

This rearrangement joins TRBV5-6 to TRBJ1-1; unclear D gene. The V end lost 4 bases, the J end lost 1 base, and 11 bases lay between the germline ends. Per the germline V gene, CDR1 is SGHDT and CDR2 is YYEEEE. This CDR3 contains 14 residues. CDR3 coding DNA: TGTGCCAGCAGCCCCTTTTCCCGGAACACTGAAGCTTTCTTT. Protein product: CASSPFSRNTEAFF.

This CDR3 reads CASSPWGGMDEQFF. For the CDR3, the DNA is TGTGCCAGCAGCCCGTGGGGGGGAATGGACGAGCAGTTCTTC. The V call is TRBV14, the J call TRBJ2-1, with 7 bases aligning to TRBD2. Trimming cost V 4 bases and J 10 bases; bases outside gene matches: 10. The germline CDR1 and CDR2 sequences are SGHDN and FVKESK. This CDR3 has 14 amino acids.

V and J are TRBV29-1 and TRBJ1-5, with 9 bases fitting TRBD1. The CDR3 loop spans 15 amino acids. Germline CDR1 and CDR2: SQVTM and ANQGSEA. V shed 6 bases and J 2 bases; nucleotides not matched to a gene: 8. CDR3 sequence (DNA): TGCAGCGTGGTACCACAGGGGGCTGGCAATCAGCCCCAGCATTTT. It codes for CSVVPQGAGNQPQHF.

The rearrangement uses TRBV18 and TRBJ1-1; weak D call: TRBD1 (5 bases). The CDR3 consists of 11 residues. V lost 5 bases, J lost 7 bases, and 8 bases lay in between. Germline lookup yields CDR1 KGHSH and CDR2 LQKENI. The CDR3 loop is CASSSRDEAFF. The CDR3 DNA reads TGTGCCAGCTCAAGCAGGGATGAAGCTTTCTTT.

The chain is built from TRBV7-3 and TRBJ2-3; 12 nucleotides line up with TRBD2. V gave up 2 bases and J gave up 5 bases; unmatched junction bases: 17. Germline V lookup: CDR1 SGHTA, CDR2 FQGTGA. This CDR3 is 20 amino acids long. As DNA, the CDR3 is TGTGCCAGCAGCTTAGCCCCCTTGGCTAGCGGGGGGGCCGGGCTAGATACGCAGTATTTT. Translation: CASSLAPLASGGAGLDTQYF. The entire variable domain, with the rest obtained from reference TRBV7-3 and TRBJ2-3, is as follows: GAGVSQTPSNKVTEKGKYVELRCDPISGHTALYWYRQSLGQGPEFLIYFQGTGAADDSGLPNDRFFAVRPEGSVSTLKIQRTERGDSAVYLCASSLAPLASGGAGLDTQYFGPGTRLTVL.

The chain couples TRBV7-2 to TRBJ1-3, with a tentative D call TRBD1 (6 bases). The germline V gene has CDR1 SGHTA and CDR2 FQGNSA. The CDR3 has 17 amino acids. V was trimmed by 5 bases and J by 3 bases, leaving 20 bases between them. CDR3 DNA sequence: TGTGCCAGCAGCACCCCACCCGGGACACTCGTTGGAAACACCATATATTTT. The encoded protein is CASSTPPGTLVGNTIYF.

J is TRBJ1-1 and V is TRBV27; D perhaps matches TRBD1 (6 bases). V lost 0 bases and J lost 9, with 14 bases in between. Germline loops: CDR1 MNHEY, CDR2 SMNVEV (reference sequence). The length of the CDR3 is 14 residues. CDR3 sequence (DNA): TGTGCCAGCAGTTTATCTCCTGGGGGGGGGCAAGCTTTCTTT. This sequence encodes CASSLSPGGGQAFF.

The V gene is TRBV4-1, the J gene TRBJ1-6, with a possible D match to TRBD1 (5 bases). Trimming cost V 2 bases and J 7 bases, with 9 bases left between them. This CDR3 has 14 amino acids. The germline gives CDR1 MGHRA, CDR2 YSYEKL. In nucleotides, the CDR3 is TGCGCCAGCAGCCAAATGACAGCCAATTCACCCCTCCACTTT. Translated: CASSQMTANSPLHF.